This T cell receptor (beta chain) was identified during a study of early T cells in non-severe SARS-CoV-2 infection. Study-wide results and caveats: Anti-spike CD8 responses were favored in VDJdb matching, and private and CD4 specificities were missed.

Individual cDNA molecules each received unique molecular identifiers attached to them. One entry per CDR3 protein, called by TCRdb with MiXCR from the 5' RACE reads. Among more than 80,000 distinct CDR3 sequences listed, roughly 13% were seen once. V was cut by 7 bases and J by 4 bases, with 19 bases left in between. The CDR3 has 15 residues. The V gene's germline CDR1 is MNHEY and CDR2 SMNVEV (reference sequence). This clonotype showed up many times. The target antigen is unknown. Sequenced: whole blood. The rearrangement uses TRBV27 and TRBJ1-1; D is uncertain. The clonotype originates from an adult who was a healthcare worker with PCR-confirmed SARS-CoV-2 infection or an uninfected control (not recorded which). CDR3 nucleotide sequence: TGTGCCAGCACCGAGACGGTGCCAATGCCCACTGAAGCTTTCTTT. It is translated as CASTETVPMPTEAFF.